What follows are 11 T cell receptor beta chains derived from one specimen sequenced in a study of beta chain features in type 1 diabetes. Study outcomes and limitations: Among all four CD4+ subsets, Type 1 diabetes patients had TCRB CDR3s that were moderately but significantly shorter.

Sequenced material consisted of expressed TCRB transcripts (all of the isolated RNA was reverse transcribed). The method was immunoSEQ multiplex PCR; TCRdb's version includes in-frame clones alone and lacks a portion of them. The table lists some 190,000 clones, approximately 8.1% of them singletons. No antigen has been identified for these receptors. Sequencing was done on a sample of central memory CD4+ T cells from blood. These receptor sequences come from a man younger than 35 with type 1 diabetes.

A remark on this clone: Within the sample, other DNA sequences also encode this same CDR3. V is TRBV29-1 and J is TRBJ2-3; 11 bases are a match to TRBD2. J lost 6 bases, V lost 6 bases, and 5 bases had no gene match. This CDR3 is built from 13 residues. Germline V gene sequence: CDR1 SQVTM, CDR2 ANQGSEA. The CDR3 region is CSVTSGSMDTQYF. CDR3 nucleotide sequence: TGCAGCGTAACTAGCGGGAGCATGGATACGCAGTATTTT.

The rearrangement uses TRBV21-1 and TRBJ2-3; the D call in the table, TRBD1, was not verified against the DNA. TRBV21-1 corresponds to a pseudogene. This CDR3 has 14 amino acids. The CDR3 reads CASTPRQGTDTQYF. Here the CDR3 DNA reads TGTGCCAGCACCCCACGACAGGGCACAGATACGCAGTATTTT.

The chain is built from TRBV29-1 and TRBJ2-3; 8 bases match TRBD1. The CDR3 contains 13 residues. Germline V gene sequence: CDR1 SQVTM, CDR2 ANQGSEA. J lost 3 bases, V lost 7 bases, and 6 bases had no gene match. This CDR3 is CSAWDRTTDTQYF. CDR3 bases: TGCAGCGCGTGGGACAGGACAACAGATACGCAGTATTTT.

V gene TRBV15 combines with J gene TRBJ1-2, with 7 bases matching TRBD1. The CDR3 is made up of 14 amino acids. Losses at the gene ends were 2 bases for V and 4 bases for J; bases not matched to a gene: 4. Germline lookup yields CDR1 LNHNV and CDR2 YYDKDF (reference sequence). CDR3 sequence reads: CATSRRQGGYGYTF. The CDR3 region has the DNA TGTGCCACCAGCAGACGACAGGGAGGCTATGGCTACACCTTC.

The rearrangement links TRBV27 to TRBJ2-7; 8 bases align to TRBD2. Germline lookup yields CDR1 MNHEY and CDR2 SMNVEV (reference sequence). J gave up 5 bases and V 3 bases, and 3 bases lay outside the gene matches. The CDR3 covers 13 residues. The CDR3 sequence is CASSFGLADEQYF. In DNA form, the CDR3 reads TGTGCCAGCAGTTTTGGACTAGCAGACGAGCAGTACTTC.

This clone has more than one count but fewer than ten. The chain carries TRBV7-2 and TRBJ2-7; possibly TRBD1 for D (5 bases). Trimming took 4 bases from V and 6 from J, leaving 19 bases between them. The CDR3 is 15 amino acids. Per the germline V gene, CDR1 is SGHTA and CDR2 is FQGNSA. The CDR3 reads CASSSRGGRVGEQYF. The CDR3 region has the DNA TGTGCCAGCAGCTCTAGGGGCGGCCGGGTGGGCGAGCAGTACTTC.

The chain recombines TRBV5-1 with TRBJ2-1, with 9 bases lining up with TRBD2. The junction had 7 bases not matched to a gene; V was cut back by 2 bases and J by 7 bases. This CDR3 has 15 residues. Germline-derived CDR1 and CDR2 are SGHRS and YFSETQ. The CDR3 region has the DNA TGCGCCAGCAGCTTCTTGGCGGGAGGGCCGAATGAGCAGTTCTTC. Protein product: CASSFLAGGPNEQFF.

There are a few counts of this clone. The chain has TRBV9 and TRBJ2-2; D gene uncertain. V lost 5 bases and J lost 2, with 10 bases in between. The CDR3 length is 14 residues. Germline V lookup: CDR1 SGDLS, CDR2 YYNGEE. CDR3 region: CASSSSPNTGELFF. DNA for the CDR3: TGTGCCAGCAGTAGTTCGCCCAACACCGGGGAGCTGTTTTTT.

This clone was seen many times. This chain connects TRBV29-1 to TRBJ2-1; 7 bases map to TRBD1. Germline CDR1 is SQVTM and CDR2 is ANQGSEA. V dropped 6 bases and J dropped 5; count of bases not matched to a gene: 7. This CDR3 spans 13 amino acids. This chain's CDR3 is CSVDTGQNNEQFF. DNA of the CDR3: TGCAGCGTGGATACGGGACAGAACAATGAGCAGTTCTTC.

This clone occurred a few times. The sample has other DNA sequences that encode this CDR3 too. The chain joins TRBV18 to TRBJ2-7; TRBD1 matches at 8 bases. Germline CDR1 reads KGHSH; CDR2 reads LQKENI. V lost 3 bases and J lost 4; bases outside the gene matches: 5. The CDR3 has 14 amino acids. The CDR3 loop reads CASSPGTGSYEQYF. The CDR3 nucleotides are TGTGCCAGCTCACCTGGGACAGGTAGTTACGAGCAGTACTTC.

The chain links TRBV9 to TRBJ2-1, with TRBD2 matching 8 bases. Unmatched junction bases numbered 4, after V lost 2 bases and J lost 3 bases. The germline gives CDR1 SGDLS, CDR2 YYNGEE. The CDR3 runs to 15 residues. The DNA for the CDR3 is TGTGCCAGCAGCGTTAGCGGGACCAACTACAATGAGCAGTTCTTC. Its protein is CASSVSGTNYNEQFF.